Listed below are T cell receptor beta chains from one sample, sequenced in a study of control samples from healthy donors and cancer patients. Produced via immunoSEQ multiplex PCR; TCRdb's table is partial and in-frame only. This table has 200,000 to 250,000 clones, over 90% appearing once. The source material was blood. Receptor source: a man aged 45-65 years in good health. Both conserved end residues are trimmed from each CDR3. D genes are given only for firm matches.

j_call v_call d_call cdr3_aa
TRBJ1-1 TRBV19 - ASSTKTVTIVNTEAF
TRBJ1-5 TRBV25-1 TRBD1 ASQDRGNQPQH
TRBJ1-5 TRBV6-6 TRBD1 ASSPGQQPQH
TRBJ1-6 TRBV10-1 - ASRASGLNSPLH
TRBJ2-7 TRBV28 - ASTPPGNSYEQY
TRBJ1-2 TRBV2 - ASNGGVWGYGYT
TRBJ1-4 TRBV12-3/TRBV12-4 - ASSFEQGRKLF
TRBJ1-3 TRBV18 - ASSLYPPDTIY
TRBJ1-5 TRBV9 - ASSVESGLPQH
TRBJ2-5 TRBV30 TRBD1 AWSVKGAETQY
TRBJ1-1 TRBV28 - ASSFLLGGFSAF
TRBJ1-2 TRBV4-3 TRBD1 ASSHLDRGHGNYGYT
TRBJ1-4 TRBV5-1 - ASSLAAAGLNEKLF
TRBJ1-1 TRBV28 TRBD1 ASPRTGENSEAF
TRBJ1-2 TRBV28 - ASSWRREGYT
TRBJ1-3 TRBV29-1 - SVEKYQIFSGNTIY
TRBJ1-2 TRBV5-6 TRBD1 ASSSPTRGLGYGYT
TRBJ1-1 TRBV5-6 TRBD1 ASSLPGTGDMNTEAF
TRBJ2-7 TRBV3-1/TRBV3-2 - ASSQALEQY
TRBJ1-3 TRBV2 - ASKSPGNTIY
TRBJ2-1 TRBV5-1 - ASSFFGGTLNNEQF
TRBJ2-5 TRBV12-3/TRBV12-4 TRBD2 ASSSGGQETQY
TRBJ1-5 TRBV7-2 - ASSLQTGANQPQH
TRBJ1-2 TRBV6-5 - ASSLQRGWGYT
TRBJ2-2 TRBV7-9 - ASSYGRTGELF
TRBJ2-7 TRBV27 TRBD1 ASSNRDRAYEQY